This TCR beta chain was identified in a study of identical twins. This clonotype appeared many times. What it binds is unknown. A universal primer site arose from template switching, and cDNA bore unique molecular identifiers. A single record per CDR3 protein comes from TCRdb applying MiXCR to the 5' RACE reads. The sample records more than 400,000 distinct CDR3 sequences, about 16% being singletons. Overall study findings and caveats: Part of the zero-insertion signal could reflect confounding by invariant MAIT and iNKT cells.

The V and J ends lost 7 bases and 6 bases respectively, with 19 bases between them. The CDR3 length is 15 residues. Separately, the same data were catalogued under a study of yellow fever vaccine responses in identical twins.

The sequenced material came from CD4+ T cells sorted from blood. The chain couples TRBV12-3 or TRBV12-4 to TRBJ2-4, with D possibly matching TRBD1 (6 bases). This TCR came from a woman between 18 and 30 years old in good health. CDR3 sequence reads: CASTPLGAGTNIQYF. CDR3 coding DNA: TGTGCCAGCACCCCCCTGGGGGCAGGTACAAACATTCAGTACTTC.